These T cell receptor beta chains were read from a single sample in a study of cytomegalovirus exposure and HLA in healthy donors. Sequencing was performed with immunoSEQ multiplex PCR; in TCRdb, only in-frame clones are kept and a portion is missing. The data hold around 130,000 clones, with 60% to 80% observed a single time. Sequenced sample: PBMCs. The receptors come from a woman aged 25 to 45 in good health and CMV-seronegative. The CDR3 runs from the conserved cysteine through the conserved F or W. D genes are given only for firm matches. Clone size is not always given. Where it is, it says once, few, many or a class for expanded clones.

clone size	D gene	V gene	J gene	CDR3 protein	CDR3 DNA
once	-	TRBV19	TRBJ1-1	CATSPRVGNTEAFF	TGTGCCACCTCCCCCAGGGTTGGGAACACTGAAGCTTTCTTT
-	-	TRBV2	TRBJ2-1	CASLFGQYNEQFF	TGTGCCAGCTTGTTCGGACAGTACAATGAGCAGTTCTTC
-	-	TRBV27	TRBJ1-5	CASSLGGGPNQPQHF	TGTGCCAGCAGTTTAGGGGGAGGCCCCAATCAGCCCCAGCATTTT
many	TRBD1	TRBV6-1	TRBJ1-1	CASRQGAAEAFF	TGTGCCAGCCGCCAGGGGGCCGCTGAAGCTTTCTTT
-	TRBD1	TRBV2	TRBJ1-4	CASREGQGDEKLFF	TGTGCCAGCAGGGAGGGACAGGGTGATGAAAAACTGTTTTTT
-	-	TRBV7-9	TRBJ1-2	CASSTGTFYGYTF	TGTGCCAGCAGTACCGGGACATTCTATGGCTACACCTTC
few	TRBD2	TRBV18	TRBJ2-7	CASSPPGLADYEQYF	TGTGCCAGCTCACCCCCAGGACTAGCGGACTACGAGCAGTACTTC
medium-sized	-	TRBV4-1	TRBJ1-1	CASSQGLVTNTEAFF	TGCGCCAGCAGCCAAGGCCTGGTTACAAACACTGAAGCTTTCTTT
once	TRBD2	TRBV5-1	TRBJ2-3	CASSFKRGASTDTQYF	TGCGCCAGCAGCTTCAAGCGGGGAGCTAGCACAGATACGCAGTATTTT
-	TRBD2	TRBV5-1	TRBJ2-3	CASSLEAREADTQYF	TGCGCCAGCAGCTTGGAGGCGCGGGAGGCAGATACGCAGTATTTT
-	TRBD1	TRBV4-1	TRBJ1-6	CASSVTTGAAYNSPLHF	TGCGCCAGCAGCGTGACGACAGGGGCGGCATATAATTCACCCCTCCACTTT
-	TRBD2	TRBV28	TRBJ2-5	CASSGLGGLAGGRETQYF	TGTGCCAGCAGTGGACTAGGGGGACTAGCGGGAGGCCGGGAGACCCAGTACTTC
-	TRBD1	TRBV5-1	TRBJ1-2	CASSLGGQTYGYTF	TGCGCCAGCAGCTTGGGGGGACAGACCTATGGCTACACCTTC
few	-	TRBV7-3	TRBJ2-6	CATGEAGANVLTF	TGTGCCACCGGAGAGGCCGGGGCCAACGTCCTGACTTTC
-	-	TRBV6-5	TRBJ2-7	CASSYDRDEQYF	TGTGCCAGCAGTTACGATCGGGACGAGCAGTACTTC
few	-	TRBV18	TRBJ2-5	CASSPRGGEETQYF	TGTGCCAGCTCACCCAGGGGCGGTGAGGAGACCCAGTACTTC
-	-	TRBV29-1	TRBJ2-1	CSVETQGGARQFF	TGCAGCGTTGAAACCCAGGGGGGTGCACGCCAGTTCTTC
-	TRBD1	TRBV6-4	TRBJ1-5	CASSDLGQGFDSNQPQHF	TGTGCCAGCAGTGACCTGGGACAGGGCTTTGATAGCAATCAGCCCCAGCATTTT
-	TRBD1	TRBV5-1	TRBJ2-4	CASSSDRVSDIQYF	TGCGCCAGCAGCTCGGACAGGGTTAGCGACATTCAGTACTTC
-	-	TRBV28	TRBJ1-6	CASSGFEGVRSSPLHF	TGTGCCAGCAGCGGATTTGAGGGGGTTCGGAGTTCACCCCTCCACTTT
-	-	TRBV5-8	TRBJ2-3	CASSLGQARDTQYF	TGTGCCAGCAGCTTGGGACAGGCCAGGGATACGCAGTATTTT
few	TRBD2	TRBV5-1	TRBJ2-3	CASSLGTSGTTDTQYF	TGCGCCAGCAGCTTGGGTACTAGCGGGACCACAGATACGCAGTATTTT
-	TRBD1	TRBV27	TRBJ1-2	CASSPQGIRGYTF	TGTGCCAGCAGTCCACAGGGGATCAGGGGCTACACCTTC
-	TRBD1	TRBV7-2	TRBJ1-2	CASSSTRDRVYGYTF	TGTGCCAGCAGCTCAACCCGGGACAGGGTTTATGGCTACACCTTC
few	-	TRBV4-1	TRBJ1-5	CASAQDSFNQPQHF	TGCGCCAGCGCCCAGGACAGCTTCAATCAGCCCCAGCATTTT
-	TRBD1	TRBV28	TRBJ2-7	CASTRRTGSSYEQYF	TGTGCCAGCACCCGCCGGACAGGGAGCTCCTACGAGCAGTACTTC
-	-	TRBV10-2	TRBJ2-3	CASSERVAQYF	TGCGCCAGCAGTGAGCGGGTAGCGCAGTATTTT